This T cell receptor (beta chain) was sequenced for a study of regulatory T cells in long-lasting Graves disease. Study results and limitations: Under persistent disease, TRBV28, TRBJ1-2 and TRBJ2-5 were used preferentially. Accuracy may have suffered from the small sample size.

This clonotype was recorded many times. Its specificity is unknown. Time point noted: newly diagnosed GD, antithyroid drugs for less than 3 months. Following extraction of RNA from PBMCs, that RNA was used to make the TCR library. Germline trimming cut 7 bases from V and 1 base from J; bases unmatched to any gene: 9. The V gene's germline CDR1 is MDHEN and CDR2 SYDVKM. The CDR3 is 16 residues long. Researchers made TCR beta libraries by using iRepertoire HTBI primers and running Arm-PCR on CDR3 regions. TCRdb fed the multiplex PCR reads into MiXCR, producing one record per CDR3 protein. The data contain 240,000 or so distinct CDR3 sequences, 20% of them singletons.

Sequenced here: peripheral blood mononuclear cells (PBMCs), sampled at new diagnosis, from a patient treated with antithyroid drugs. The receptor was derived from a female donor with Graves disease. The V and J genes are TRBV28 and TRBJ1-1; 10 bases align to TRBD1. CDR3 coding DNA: TGTGCCAGCACCACGACAGGGGGCGCACCGAACACTGAAGCTTTCTTT. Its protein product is CASTTTGGAPNTEAFF.